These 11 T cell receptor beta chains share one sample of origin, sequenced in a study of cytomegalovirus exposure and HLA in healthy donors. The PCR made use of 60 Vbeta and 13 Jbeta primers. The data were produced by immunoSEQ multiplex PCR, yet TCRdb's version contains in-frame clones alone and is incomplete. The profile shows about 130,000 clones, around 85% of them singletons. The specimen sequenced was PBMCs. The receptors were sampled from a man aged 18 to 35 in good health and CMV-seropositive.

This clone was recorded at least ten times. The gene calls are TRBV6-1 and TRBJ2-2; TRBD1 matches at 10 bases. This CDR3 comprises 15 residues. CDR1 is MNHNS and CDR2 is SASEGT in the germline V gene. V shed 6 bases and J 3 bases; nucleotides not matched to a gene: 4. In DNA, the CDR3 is TGTGCCAGCAGCGGACAGGGGGGCGACACCGGGGAGCTGTTTTTT. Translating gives CASSGQGGDTGELFF.

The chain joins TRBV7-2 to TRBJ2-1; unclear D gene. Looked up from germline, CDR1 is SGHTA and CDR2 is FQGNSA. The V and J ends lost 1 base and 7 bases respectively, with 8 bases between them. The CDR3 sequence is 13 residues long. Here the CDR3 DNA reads TGTGCCAGCAGCTTAGAACAGAAAAATGAGCAGTTCTTC. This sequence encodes CASSLEQKNEQFF.

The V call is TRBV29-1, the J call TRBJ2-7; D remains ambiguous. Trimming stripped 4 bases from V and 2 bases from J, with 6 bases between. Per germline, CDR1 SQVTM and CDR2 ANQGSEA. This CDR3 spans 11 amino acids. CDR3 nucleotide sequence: TGCAGCGTTGGTCAGACCTACGAGCAGTACTTC. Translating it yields CSVGQTYEQYF.

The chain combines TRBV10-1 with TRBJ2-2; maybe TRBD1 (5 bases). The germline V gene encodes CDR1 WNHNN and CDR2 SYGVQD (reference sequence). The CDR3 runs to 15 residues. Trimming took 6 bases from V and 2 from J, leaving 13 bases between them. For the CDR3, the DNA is TGCGCCAGCAGACCCGACAGCTTCAACACCGGGGAGCTGTTTTTT. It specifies CASRPDSFNTGELFF.

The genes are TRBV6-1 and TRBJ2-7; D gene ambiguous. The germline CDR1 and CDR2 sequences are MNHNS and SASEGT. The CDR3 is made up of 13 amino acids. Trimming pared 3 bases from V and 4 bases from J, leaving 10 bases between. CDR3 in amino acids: CASSDSLPYEQYF. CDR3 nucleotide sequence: TGTGCCAGCAGTGATAGCCTACCGTACGAGCAGTACTTC.

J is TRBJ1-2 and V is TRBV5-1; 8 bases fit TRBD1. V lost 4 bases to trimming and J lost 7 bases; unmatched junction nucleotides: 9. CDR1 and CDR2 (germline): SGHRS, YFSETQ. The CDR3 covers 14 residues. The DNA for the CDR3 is TGCGCCAGCAGCCCAGGACAGGGATGGAGTGGCTACACCTTC. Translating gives CASSPGQGWSGYTF.

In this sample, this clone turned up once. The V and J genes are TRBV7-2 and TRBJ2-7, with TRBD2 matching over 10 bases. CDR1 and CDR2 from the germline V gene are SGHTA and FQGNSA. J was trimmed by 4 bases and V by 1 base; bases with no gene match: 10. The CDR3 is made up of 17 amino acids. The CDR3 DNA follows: TGTGCCAGCAGCTTAGATATTTTAGCGGGAGGATTATACGAGCAGTACTTC. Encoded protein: CASSLDILAGGLYEQYF.

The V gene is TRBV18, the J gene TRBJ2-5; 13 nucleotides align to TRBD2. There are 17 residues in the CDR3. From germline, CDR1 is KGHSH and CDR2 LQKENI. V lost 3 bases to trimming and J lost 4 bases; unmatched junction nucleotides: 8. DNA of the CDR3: TGTGCCAGCTCACCGGGACTAGCGGGAACCCAAGGAGAGACCCAGTACTTC. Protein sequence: CASSPGLAGTQGETQYF.

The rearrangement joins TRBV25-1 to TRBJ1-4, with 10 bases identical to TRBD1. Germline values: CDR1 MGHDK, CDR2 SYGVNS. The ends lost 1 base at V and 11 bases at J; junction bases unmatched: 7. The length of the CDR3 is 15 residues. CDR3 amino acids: CASSEWDRGPHKLFF. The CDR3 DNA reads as TGTGCCAGCAGTGAATGGGACAGGGGCCCCCACAAACTGTTTTTT.

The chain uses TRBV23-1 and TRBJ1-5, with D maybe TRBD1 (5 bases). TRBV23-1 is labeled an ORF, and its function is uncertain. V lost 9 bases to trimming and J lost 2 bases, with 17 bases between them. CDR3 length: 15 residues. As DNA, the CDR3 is TGCGCCAGTATTTCAGGGCGAGCCGGCAATCAGCCCCAGCATTTT. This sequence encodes CASISGRAGNQPQHF.

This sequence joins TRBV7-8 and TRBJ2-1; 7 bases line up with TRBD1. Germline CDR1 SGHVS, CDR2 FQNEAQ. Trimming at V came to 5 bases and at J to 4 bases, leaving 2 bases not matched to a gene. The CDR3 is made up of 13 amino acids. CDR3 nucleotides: TGTGCCAGCAGCCCGGGACAGTACAATGAGCAGTTCTTC. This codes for CASSPGQYNEQFF.